This entry lists 31 T cell receptor beta chains sequenced from one sample in a study of blood T cell repertoires in COVID-19. Sequencing used immunoSEQ multiplex PCR; TCRdb keeps in-frame clones, though not all of them. The sample comprises tens of thousands of clones, 65% to 80% of which are singletons, and around 28% rests with the top ten. Sequenced sample: peripheral blood. These receptors were collected from a woman of 80 years or more with active or convalescent COVID-19.

V gene TRBV12-3 or TRBV12-4 combines with J gene TRBJ1-2; D unresolved. The CDR3 is 13 amino acids. Deletions cut 2 bases from V and 5 bases from J, with 9 bases between. The CDR3 sequence: CASSLLSGYGYTF. For the CDR3, the DNA is TGTGCCAGCAGTTTATTGTCAGGATATGGCTACACCTTC.

The gene calls are TRBV13 and TRBJ1-1, with a tentative D call TRBD1 (5 bases). Trimming took 4 bases from V and 4 from J, leaving 13 bases between them. The germline V gene encodes CDR1 PRHDT and CDR2 FYEKMQ (reference sequence). This CDR3 has 14 residues. CDR3 DNA: TGTGCCAGCAGCTCAGGGCTGGGGGGCACTGAAGCTTTCTTT. Its translation is CASSSGLGGTEAFF.

This clone was recorded once. V and J are TRBV5-4 and TRBJ2-7, with D possibly being TRBD2 (7 bases). Trimming removed 4 bases from V and 3 bases from J, with 17 bases in between. The CDR3 runs 15 residues. Per the germline V gene, CDR1 is SGHNT and CDR2 is YYREEE (reference sequence). The CDR3 DNA is TGTGCCAGCAGCCCGGGGGGCGTGGACGACTACGAGCAGTACTTC. Its protein is CASSPGGVDDYEQYF. Supplemented by reference TRBV5-4 and TRBJ2-7, the full variable domain reads ETGVTQSPTHLIKTRGQQVTLRCSSQSGHNTVSWYQQALGQGPQFIFQYYREEENGRGNFPPRFSGLQFPNYSSELNVNALELDDSALYLCASSPGGVDDYEQYFGPGTRLTVT.

This rearrangement joins TRBV5-1 to TRBJ1-6; 8 bases agree with TRBD1. Unmatched junction bases numbered 6, after V lost 4 bases and J lost 6 bases. Germline lookup yields CDR1 SGHRS and CDR2 YFSETQ. There are 15 residues in the CDR3. This CDR3 is CASSARTGSNSPLHF. CDR3 nucleotides: TGCGCCAGCAGCGCTCGGACAGGGAGTAATTCACCCCTCCACTTT. The variable domain in full, completed from reference TRBV5-1 and TRBJ1-6, reads KAGVTQTPRYLIKTRGQQVTLSCSPISGHRSVSWYQQTPGQGLQFLFEYFSETQRNKGNFPGRFSGRQFSNSRSEMNVSTLELGDSALYLCASSARTGSNSPLHFGNGTRLTVT.

A few counts support this clone. The V and J genes are TRBV7-2 and TRBJ1-2; weak D call: TRBD1 (5 bases). Germline values: CDR1 SGHTA, CDR2 FQGNSA. V was cut by 4 bases and J by 5 bases, with 11 bases left in between. This CDR3 contains 13 residues. Here the CDR3 reads CASSSTAQYGYTF. The CDR3 region has the DNA TGTGCCAGCAGCTCGACAGCTCAATATGGCTACACCTTC. Using reference TRBV7-2 and TRBJ1-2 for the parts outside the CDR3, the full variable domain is GAGVSQSPSNKVTEKGKDVELRCDPISGHTALYWYRQSLGQGLEFLIYFQGNSAPDKSGLPSDRFSAERTGGSVSTLTIQRTQQEDSAVYLCASSSTAQYGYTFGSGTRLTVV.

The chain links TRBV3-1 (or the pseudogene TRBV3-2) to TRBJ1-4; the match to TRBD1 covers 12 bases. The J segment lost 3 bases and the V segment lost 4 bases, leaving 6 bases of the junction unmatched. The CDR3 is 17 residues long. The germline V gene encodes CDR1 LGHDT and CDR2 YNNKEL (reference sequence). DNA for the CDR3: TGTGCCAGCAGCCGGGGACAGGGGGCATCGGCTAATGAAAAACTGTTTTTT. Its protein is CASSRGQGASANEKLFF.

The chain has TRBV7-2 and TRBJ2-1; D perhaps matches TRBD1 (6 bases). Germline V gene sequence: CDR1 SGHTA, CDR2 FQGNSA. Trimming took off 3 bases at V and 8 bases at J, with 8 bases between the two ends. This CDR3 is built from 12 residues. CDR3 region: CASSLTGYEQFF. CDR3 bases: TGTGCCAGCAGCTTGACAGGTTATGAGCAGTTCTTC.

V usage is TRBV11-2 and J usage is TRBJ1-2, with 7 positions matching TRBD1. From germline, CDR1 is SGHAT and CDR2 FQNNGV. The CDR3 totals 12 residues. With V trimmed by 2 bases and J by 6 bases, 0 bases remained unmatched. For the CDR3, the DNA is TGTGCCAGCAGCTTAACAGGGGATGGCTACACCTTC. Residues: CASSLTGDGYTF.

The chain couples TRBV4-3 to TRBJ1-2; 8 bases map to TRBD1. V trimming: 4 bases; J trimming: 1 base; junction bases outside the gene matches: 11. The germline CDR1 and CDR2 sequences are LGHNA and YSLEER. The CDR3 is 17 residues long. The CDR3 DNA reads as TGCGCCAGCAGCCCACGATCGGACAGGGTCCTTAACTATGGCTACACCTTC. This encodes CASSPRSDRVLNYGYTF.

This clone was counted between two and nine times. The chain uses TRBV5-5 and TRBJ1-5, with a weak D call TRBD1 (5 bases). Looked up from germline, CDR1 is SGHKS and CDR2 is YYEKEE (reference sequence). The ends were cut back, 0 bases at V and 4 bases at J, with 11 bases in the middle. This CDR3 region has 15 residues. The CDR3 reads CASSLVGEENQPQHF. As DNA, the CDR3 is TGTGCCAGCAGCTTGGTAGGGGAGGAGAATCAGCCCCAGCATTTT.

This clone has only a few counts. The junction differs from germline at one of its ends, possibly a read error. This sequence joins TRBV2 and TRBJ2-1, with D perhaps matching TRBD2 (6 bases). The CDR3 length is 15 residues. In germline, CDR1 is SNHLY, CDR2 FYNNEI. CDR3 nucleotide sequence: TGTGCCAGCAGTGAAGGAGCGGGCTGGGCTGAGCACGGGGTCTTC. Its protein product is CASSEGAGWAEHGVF.

The genes are TRBV30 and TRBJ2-7, with no clear D. This CDR3 spans 11 amino acids. V dropped 7 bases and J dropped 6 bases, with 13 bases sitting between them. Per germline, CDR1 GTSNPN and CDR2 SVGIG (reference sequence). The CDR3 region has the DNA TGTGCCTCAACCTCCGATAGCGAGCAGTACTTC. Its translation is CASTSDSEQYF.

The rearrangement joins TRBV10-2 to TRBJ1-1, with 10 bases matching TRBD1. The CDR3 totals 15 residues. Germline V gives CDR1 WSHSY, CDR2 SAAADI. After removal of 3 bases from V and 5 bases from J, the junction contained 6 bases not matched to a gene. The DNA of the CDR3 is TGCGCCAGCAGTGAACTAAAGGGACAGGGGACTGAAGCTTTCTTT. Translating it yields CASSELKGQGTEAFF.

This chain joins TRBV5-4 and TRBJ2-7, with TRBD2 as a possible D gene (6 bases). V was trimmed by 3 bases and J by 6 bases, leaving 22 bases between them. In germline, CDR1 is SGHNT, CDR2 YYREEE (reference sequence). The CDR3 is 16 amino acids. The CDR3 DNA reads as TGTGCCAGCAGCTCTGGGACGGACTATAGCCCAGGCGAGCAGTACTTC. Amino acid sequence: CASSSGTDYSPGEQYF.

This clone was counted a few times. CDR3 amino acids: CASSEADGRAEAFF. The CDR3 DNA reads as TGTGCCAGCAGTGAAGCGGACGGGAGGGCTGAAGCTTTCTTT. The V gene is TRBV6-1, the J gene TRBJ1-1; no clear D. The germline gives CDR1 MNHNS, CDR2 SASEGT. Trimming stripped 0 bases from V and 6 bases from J, with 11 bases between. There are 14 residues in the CDR3.

The chain couples TRBV6-1 to TRBJ1-6; D is perhaps TRBD1 (6 bases). The CDR3 covers 16 residues. Trimming took off 2 bases at V and 3 bases at J, with 11 bases between the two ends. The germline gives CDR1 MNHNS, CDR2 SASEGT. CDR3 loop: CASSELYRDYNSPLHF. CDR3 in DNA: TGTGCCAGCAGTGAACTCTACAGGGACTATAATTCACCCCTCCACTTT.

The chain employs TRBV7-6 and TRBJ1-2; D is ambiguous. CDR1 is SGHVS and CDR2 is FNYEAQ in the germline V gene. CDR3 size: 12 residues. The V end lost 5 bases, the J end lost 5 bases, and 9 bases lay between the germline ends. The CDR3 here is CASSNWQYGYTF. Written as DNA, the CDR3 is TGTGCCAGCAGCAATTGGCAGTATGGCTACACCTTC.

V usage is TRBV28 and J usage is TRBJ1-1; D is perhaps TRBD1 (6 bases). Deletions cut 6 bases from V and 1 base from J, with 12 bases between. Looked up from germline, CDR1 is MDHEN and CDR2 is SYDVKM. CDR3 length equals 14 residues. CDR3 region: CASRMDSANTEAFF. CDR3 in DNA: TGTGCCAGCAGGATGGACAGTGCGAACACTGAAGCTTTCTTT.

The rearrangement links TRBV5-1 to TRBJ2-7; 9 positions match TRBD1. The junction had 7 bases not matched to a gene; V was cut back by 4 bases and J by 5 bases. Germline V CDR1 and CDR2: SGHRS, YFSETQ. The CDR3 length is 14 residues. CDR3 in amino acids: CASSLGGQGNEQYF. In DNA, the CDR3 is TGCGCCAGCAGCCTAGGGGGACAGGGAAACGAGCAGTACTTC. The variable domain in full, completed from reference TRBV5-1 and TRBJ2-7, reads KAGVTQTPRYLIKTRGQQVTLSCSPISGHRSVSWYQQTPGQGLQFLFEYFSETQRNKGNFPGRFSGRQFSNSRSEMNVSTLELGDSALYLCASSLGGQGNEQYFGPGTRLTVT.

This clone was found a few times. The chain joins TRBV5-5 to TRBJ1-2; TRBD1 matches at 7 bases. The CDR3 covers 14 residues. With 3 bases clipped from V and 6 bases from J, the junction kept 8 bases outside the gene matches. Germline-derived CDR1 and CDR2 are SGHKS and YYEKEE (reference sequence). The CDR3 DNA follows: TGTGCCAGCAGCTGGGAGGACAGGTCCCATGGCTACACCTTC. Its translation: CASSWEDRSHGYTF.

In its sample, this clone was seen once. The rearrangement joins TRBV27 to TRBJ2-1; TRBD1 aligns across 7 bases. Unmatched junction bases numbered 5, after V lost 3 bases and J lost 0 bases. This CDR3 contains 16 residues. Germline CDR1 and CDR2: MNHEY and SMNVEV (reference sequence). CDR3 DNA sequence: TGTGCCAGCAGTTTCGGGACAGCGATCTCCTACAATGAGCAGTTCTTC. Translated: CASSFGTAISYNEQFF.

This chain uses TRBV6-6 with TRBJ2-1; D is unresolved. V was shortened by 2 bases and J by 8 bases, with 4 bases between the two germline ends. This CDR3 is 11 amino acids long. Germline CDR1 reads MNHNY; CDR2 reads SVGAGI (reference sequence). The CDR3 loop reads CASSYIDEQFF. The CDR3 DNA reads as TGTGCCAGCAGTTACATCGATGAGCAGTTCTTC.

The CDR3 reads CASSSRTVSGNTIYF. The CDR3 nucleotides are TGTGCCAGCAGCTCAAGGACAGTCTCTGGAAACACCATATATTTT. This chain connects TRBV9 to TRBJ1-3, with a possible D match to TRBD1 (6 bases). CDR1 SGDLS and CDR2 YYNGEE come from the germline V gene. CDR3 size: 15 residues. The ends were cut back, 4 bases at V and 0 bases at J, with 11 bases in the middle.

The gene calls are TRBV10-1 and TRBJ2-3; 10 bases are shared with TRBD2. V was pared by 8 bases and J by 4 bases, with 6 bases of the junction left unmatched. This CDR3 contains 14 residues. From germline, CDR1 is WNHNN and CDR2 SYGVQD (reference sequence). CDR3 protein: CASALAGAADTQYF. CDR3 DNA: TGCGCCAGCGCTCTAGCGGGGGCCGCAGATACGCAGTATTTT.

The rearrangement joins TRBV7-2 to TRBJ1-6, with unresolved D. Germline assignment: CDR1 SGHTA and CDR2 FQGNSA. There are 16 residues in the CDR3. Trimming pared 2 bases from V and 0 bases from J, leaving 8 bases between. In DNA, the CDR3 is TGTGCCAGCAGCTTACTGGGGAGCTCCTATAATTCACCCCTCCACTTT. Amino acids: CASSLLGSSYNSPLHF.

The genes are TRBV4-3 and TRBJ2-6; D gene uncertain. From germline, CDR1 is LGHNA and CDR2 YSLEER. Trimming stripped 1 base from V and 1 base from J, with 5 bases between. The CDR3 has 15 amino acids. This CDR3 reads CASSQVRSGANVLTF. DNA of the CDR3: TGCGCCAGCAGCCAAGTACGGTCTGGGGCCAACGTCCTGACTTTC.

The rearrangement joins TRBV10-3 to TRBJ2-1; TRBD2 agrees at 13 bases. The germline CDR1 and CDR2 sequences are ENHRY and SYGVKD. J gave up 9 bases and V 7 bases, and 6 bases lay outside the gene matches. The CDR3 totals 14 residues. The chain's CDR3 is CAITGTSGVTEQFF. The CDR3 DNA follows: TGTGCCATCACGGGGACTAGCGGGGTCACTGAGCAGTTCTTC.

This clone has a single count. The chain joins TRBV7-9 to TRBJ1-2; a possible D gene is TRBD1 (6 bases). This CDR3 is 14 amino acids long. Germline assignment: CDR1 SEHNR and CDR2 FQNEAQ (reference sequence). The germline V and J ends were trimmed by 1 base and 4 bases, with 10 bases remaining between them. CDR3 coding DNA: TGTGCCAGCAGCTTAGAGGACAGCTTCTATGGCTACACCTTC. Its protein is CASSLEDSFYGYTF.

V is TRBV4-3 and J is TRBJ2-7; 10 bases line up with TRBD2. The CDR3 is made up of 16 amino acids. Per germline, CDR1 LGHNA and CDR2 YSLEER. V lost 3 bases and J lost 2; bases outside the gene matches: 7. In DNA form, the CDR3 reads TGCGCCAGCAGCCAGGAGTTCCTAGCGGGGGCCTACGAGCAGTACTTC. Translated: CASSQEFLAGAYEQYF.

This chain connects TRBV5-1 to TRBJ2-7; no clear D gene. Germline CDR1 and CDR2: SGHRS and YFSETQ. V was clipped by 0 bases and J by 5 bases, with 12 bases between them. This CDR3 region has 14 residues. CDR3: CASSLDSPRDEQYF. The CDR3 nucleotides read TGCGCCAGCAGCTTGGATAGTCCCCGGGACGAGCAGTACTTC.

The genes are TRBV5-6 and TRBJ2-5; 15 nucleotides align to TRBD2. The CDR3 length is 16 residues. After removal of 4 bases from V and 4 bases from J, the junction contained 5 bases not matched to a gene. Germline lookup yields CDR1 SGHDT and CDR2 YYEEEE. The CDR3 here is CASSPGLAGGLETQYF. The CDR3 bases are TGTGCCAGCAGCCCCGGACTAGCGGGGGGGCTAGAGACCCAGTACTTC.